The T cell receptor (beta chain) described here comes from a study of shared clonotypes between healthy human individuals. Study summary: Researchers drew samples from two women and a few men aged 18 to 49.

The length of the CDR3 is 13 residues. Germline V gene sequence: CDR1 SGHTA, CDR2 FQGTGA. After removal of 1 base from V and 6 bases from J, the junction contained 0 bases not matched to a gene. This clone occurred a few times. The run depth of the assay was deep. Profiling relied on immunoSEQ multiplex PCR, and the TCRdb table lists in-frame clones only, not all of them. In the table there are roughly 96,000 clones, roughly half of which are singletons. This TCR derives from a woman aged 40 to 55 in good health. Some clones in this sample may be carry-over from other donors' samples. The sequencing input was PBMCs. The V call is TRBV7-3, the J call TRBJ1-5, with 7 nucleotides matching TRBD1. The CDR3 loop is CASSLRQGQPQHF. The CDR3 coding sequence is TGTGCCAGCAGCTTAAGACAGGGTCAGCCCCAGCATTTT.